These 31 T cell receptor beta chains came from one sample sequenced in a study of blood T cell repertoires in COVID-19. Generated by immunoSEQ multiplex PCR, the TCRdb table keeps only in-frame clones and is missing some. The data show some 220,000 clones, around 90% seen once. Sequencing input: peripheral blood. These receptor sequences come from a man aged 25-40 years with COVID-19, enrolled during active disease.

This chain links TRBV15 with TRBJ2-1; the D gene is possibly TRBD2 (5 bases). Between the trimmed V and J ends, which lost 4 bases and 12 bases, there was a span of 19 bases. CDR1 LNHNV and CDR2 YYDKDF come from the germline V gene (reference sequence). The CDR3 is made up of 14 amino acids. The CDR3 sequence is CATSTERPEVPQFF. The CDR3 bases are TGTGCCACCAGCACCGAACGCCCGGAGGTCCCGCAGTTCTTC. The whole variable domain, filled in from reference TRBV15 and TRBJ2-1, reads DAMVIQNPRYQVTQFGKPVTLSCSQTLNHNVMYWYQQKSSQAPKLLFHYYDKDFNNEADTPDNFQSRRPNTSFCFLDIRSPGLGDTAMYLCATSTERPEVPQFFGPGTRLTVL.

The chain has TRBV7-6 and TRBJ1-2; 11 bases are shared with TRBD1. This CDR3 has 16 amino acids. The junction had 13 bases not matched to a gene; V was cut back by 5 bases and J by 8 bases. Germline CDR1 SGHVS, CDR2 FNYEAQ. This CDR3 is CASSERGQGAVRGYTF. Here the CDR3 DNA reads TGTGCCAGCAGCGAGAGAGGACAGGGGGCAGTGAGGGGCTACACCTTC.

The chain combines TRBV11-2 with TRBJ1-2, with 7 bases matching TRBD1. Germline trimming cut 1 base from V and 4 bases from J; bases unmatched to any gene: 6. Germline loops: CDR1 SGHAT, CDR2 FQNNGV. This CDR3 region has 15 residues. This chain's CDR3 is CASSLGIGGVYGYTF. DNA for the CDR3: TGTGCCAGCAGCTTAGGGATAGGGGGCGTCTATGGCTACACCTTC.

The rearrangement links TRBV21-1 to TRBJ2-3; no check of the table's D call, TRBD1, against the DNA was made. TRBV21-1 is a pseudogene. This CDR3 comprises 16 residues. The CDR3 loop is CASSTPGQFSTDTQYF. The CDR3 DNA follows: TGTGCCAGCAGCACCCCGGGACAGTTTAGCACAGATACGCAGTATTTT.

V usage is TRBV2 and J usage is TRBJ2-2, with D tentatively TRBD1 (6 bases). The length of the CDR3 is 15 residues. Deletions cut 3 bases from V and 7 bases from J, with 15 bases between. CDR1 is SNHLY, CDR2 FYNNEI, per germline. In DNA form, the CDR3 reads TGTGCCAGCAGTGATGGGGGCCGGGACATCGGGGAGCTGTTTTTT. Protein product: CASSDGGRDIGELFF.

The chain links TRBV5-1 to TRBJ1-6; TRBD1 aligns across 10 bases. Germline CDR1 and CDR2: SGHRS and YFSETQ. This CDR3 region has 15 residues. V was pared by 4 bases and J by 10 bases, with 8 bases of the junction left unmatched. The CDR3 region is CASSTTGTGESPLHF. Written as DNA, the CDR3 is TGCGCCAGCAGCACTACCGGGACAGGGGAATCACCCCTCCACTTT.

CDR3 region: CASRGTSGTYEQYF. The DNA of the CDR3 is TGTGCCAGCAGGGGAACGTCGGGGACCTACGAGCAGTACTTC. The chain uses TRBV6-5 and TRBJ2-7, with D possibly being TRBD2 (5 bases). Trimming took off 6 bases at V and 2 bases at J, with 14 bases between the two ends. This CDR3 spans 14 amino acids. Germline CDR1 is MNHEY and CDR2 is SVGAGI.

A note on this clone: Additional DNA sequences in this sample encode the identical CDR3. The V and J genes are TRBV4-1 and TRBJ2-2, with 12 bases that match TRBD1. CDR3 length equals 18 residues. The V gene's germline CDR1 is MGHRA and CDR2 YSYEKL. Trimming removed 4 bases from V and 1 base from J; junction bases left unmatched: 7. The CDR3 spells CASSRTGTGGRNTGELFF. The CDR3 DNA is TGCGCCAGCAGCCGCACCGGGACAGGGGGCAGGAACACCGGGGAGCTGTTTTTT.

In its sample, this clone was seen a few times. The chain combines TRBV5-5 with TRBJ1-2; D is undetermined. Per germline, CDR1 SGHKS and CDR2 YYEKEE (reference sequence). Trimming cost V 4 bases and J 2 bases, with 15 bases left between them. The CDR3 is 15 amino acids. The CDR3, as DNA: TGTGCCAGCAGCCTATGGGAGGCAGCCAACTATGGCTACACCTTC. Protein: CASSLWEAANYGYTF.

This clone occurred once. The rearrangement links TRBV7-3 to TRBJ2-6; D gene unclear. Between the trimmed V and J ends, which lost 4 bases and 0 bases, there was a span of 4 bases. The CDR3 runs to 14 residues. Looked up from germline, CDR1 is SGHTA and CDR2 is FQGTGA. CDR3 amino acids: CASSSNSGANVLTF. The CDR3 DNA reads as TGTGCCAGCAGCTCCAACTCTGGGGCCAACGTCCTGACTTTC.

This chain connects TRBV19 to TRBJ2-5; perhaps TRBD2 as D (5 bases). Germline loops: CDR1 LNHDA, CDR2 SQIVND (reference sequence). Trimming took off 1 base at V and 5 bases at J, with 11 bases between the two ends. This CDR3 spans 14 amino acids. The CDR3 reads CASSIVGTGETQYF. The DNA for the CDR3 is TGTGCCAGTAGTATAGTGGGTACGGGGGAGACCCAGTACTTC.

This chain uses TRBV6-1 with TRBJ2-3, with 8 bases identical to TRBD2. V lost 4 bases, J lost 2 bases, and 8 bases stayed unmatched. This CDR3 comprises 16 residues. Germline CDR1 is MNHNS and CDR2 is SASEGT. As DNA, the CDR3 is TGTGCCAGCAGTGGGTCACAGCGGGGGAACACAGATACGCAGTATTTT. Protein: CASSGSQRGNTDTQYF.

Here the CDR3 reads CASSYGTSGGELFF. CDR3 nucleotide sequence: TGCGCCAGCAGCTACGGGACTAGCGGCGGGGAGCTGTTTTTT. This sequence joins TRBV5-1 and TRBJ2-2, with 11 bases that match TRBD2. Germline V gives CDR1 SGHRS, CDR2 YFSETQ. The CDR3 runs to 14 residues. J gave up 7 bases and V 3 bases, and 2 bases lay outside the gene matches.

The V gene is TRBV7-2, the J gene TRBJ1-4; perhaps TRBD1 as D (5 bases). This CDR3 is built from 14 residues. CDR1 and CDR2 (germline): SGHTA, FQGNSA. With 1 base removed from V and 7 bases from J, the gap between germline ends came to 10 bases. This chain's CDR3 is CASSLEGLSEKLFF. The CDR3 DNA sequence: TGTGCCAGCAGCTTAGAGGGGCTTAGTGAAAAACTGTTTTTT.

This sequence joins TRBV6-5 and TRBJ1-3, with a possible D match to TRBD1 (6 bases). The CDR3 runs to 14 residues. The V gene's germline CDR1 is MNHEY and CDR2 SVGAGI. The V end was cut by 5 bases, the J end by 2 bases, with 10 bases between. CDR3 protein: CASSRTVAGNTIYF. The CDR3 DNA reads TGTGCCAGCAGTAGGACAGTAGCTGGAAACACCATATATTTT.

This clone was counted between two and nine times. The chain couples TRBV4-2 to TRBJ2-5; D is uncertain. CDR1 is LGHNA and CDR2 is YNFKEQ in the germline V gene. V gave up 1 base and J gave up 5 bases, with 5 bases separating them. There are 12 residues in the CDR3. Here the CDR3 reads CASSQGVETQYF. The CDR3 DNA reads as TGTGCCAGCAGCCAAGGCGTGGAGACCCAGTACTTC.

The gene calls are TRBV5-1 and TRBJ2-1, with a tentative D call TRBD2 (7 bases). With 7 bases removed from V and 5 bases from J, the gap between germline ends came to 13 bases. Germline CDR1 and CDR2: SGHRS and YFSETQ. The CDR3 length is 13 residues. The CDR3 DNA reads as TGCGCCAGCGGTGGGGGGGCCGACAATGAGCAGTTCTTC. It translates to CASGGGADNEQFF.

The chain links TRBV6-6 to TRBJ1-2; D remains ambiguous. The CDR3 has 14 residues. Trimming shortened V by 2 bases and J by 2 bases, and 9 bases separated the two germline ends. Germline values: CDR1 MNHNY, CDR2 SVGAGI (reference sequence). CDR3 sequence reads: CASSYDPGNYGYTF. CDR3 in DNA: TGTGCCAGCAGTTACGATCCCGGGAACTATGGCTACACCTTC.

The table lists this clone with a few counts. V is TRBV28 and J is TRBJ2-2, with 12 bases lining up with TRBD1. After removal of 6 bases from V and 6 bases from J, the junction contained 14 bases not matched to a gene. Germline V gene sequence: CDR1 MDHEN, CDR2 SYDVKM. CDR3 size: 18 residues. CDR3 residues: CASRYGTGGMRLPGELFF. Here the CDR3 DNA reads TGTGCCAGCAGATACGGGACAGGGGGCATGAGGTTGCCCGGGGAGCTGTTTTTT.

V and J are TRBV2 and TRBJ1-1; D perhaps matches TRBD1 (6 bases). Germline V gene lookup returns CDR1 SNHLY and CDR2 FYNNEI. Trimming removed 7 bases at V and 1 base at J, with 10 bases between. The CDR3 is 13 amino acids. This CDR3 is CASIQGTNTEAFF. In nucleotides, the CDR3 is TGTGCCAGCATACAGGGAACGAACACTGAAGCTTTCTTT.

The chain joins TRBV25-1 to TRBJ2-2; possible D gene TRBD1, 6 bases. Trimming took off 4 bases at V and 1 base at J, with 16 bases between the two ends. The CDR3 is 17 amino acids. Germline V gene sequence: CDR1 MGHDK, CDR2 SYGVNS. CDR3 sequence reads: CASSASRDTLNTGELFF. The CDR3 DNA is TGTGCCAGCAGTGCCTCCAGGGACACTTTGAACACCGGGGAGCTGTTTTTT.

The V call is TRBV3-1 (or the pseudogene TRBV3-2), the J call TRBJ1-4; D might be TRBD1 (6 bases). CDR3 length: 16 residues. Germline V gives CDR1 LGHDT, CDR2 YNNKEL (reference sequence). Deletions cut 0 bases from V and 8 bases from J, with 16 bases between. The CDR3 is CASSQETGQGREKLFF. Written as DNA, the CDR3 is TGTGCCAGCAGCCAAGAGACAGGCCAGGGGAGAGAAAAACTGTTTTTT.

The CDR3 loop is CASSVGEVLGELFF. For the CDR3, the DNA is TGTGCCAGCAGCGTAGGAGAGGTGTTGGGGGAGCTGTTTTTT. The gene calls are TRBV9 and TRBJ2-2, with unresolved D. The CDR3 has 14 amino acids. CDR1 and CDR2 from the germline V gene are SGDLS and YYNGEE. V gave up 0 bases and J gave up 8 bases, with 11 bases separating them.

The V call is TRBV27, the J call TRBJ1-6, with 8 nucleotides matching TRBD1. Germline V gives CDR1 MNHEY, CDR2 SMNVEV (reference sequence). The CDR3 runs 14 residues. V was clipped by 3 bases and J by 9 bases; unmatched bases: 4. Here the CDR3 DNA reads TGTGCCAGCAGTTTCCAGGGGGCAGGTTCACCCCTCCACTTT. Translated: CASSFQGAGSPLHF.

J is TRBJ1-3 and V is TRBV9; 8 bases fit TRBD1. The V gene's germline CDR1 is SGDLS and CDR2 YYNGEE. The CDR3 is 15 residues long. The J segment lost 2 bases and the V segment lost 0 bases, leaving 1 base of the junction unmatched. The CDR3 DNA reads TGTGCCAGCAGCGTAGGGACAGGGACTGGAAACACCATATATTTT. This encodes CASSVGTGTGNTIYF.

CDR3 residues: CASSLSRAGELFF. The CDR3 nucleotides read TGTGCCAGCAGCTTAAGCAGGGCCGGGGAGCTGTTTTTT. The chain uses TRBV7-7 and TRBJ2-2; TRBD1 might be the D (5 bases). Trimming stripped 2 bases from V and 6 bases from J, with 7 bases between. Per germline, CDR1 SSHAT and CDR2 FNYEAQ (reference sequence). The CDR3 runs to 13 residues.

As DNA, the CDR3 is TGTGCCAGCAGCGTAGTTCCAAGCGGCATGAACACTGAAGCTTTCTTT. Amino acids: CASSVVPSGMNTEAFF. The chain combines TRBV9 with TRBJ1-1; D uncertain. V lost 0 bases and J lost 0, with 12 bases in between. The germline CDR1 and CDR2 sequences are SGDLS and YYNGEE. There are 16 residues in the CDR3.

The chain links TRBV4-1 to TRBJ2-7; 8 positions match TRBD1. Looked up from germline, CDR1 is MGHRA and CDR2 is YSYEKL. The ends lost 0 bases at V and 2 bases at J; junction bases unmatched: 6. This CDR3 has 16 residues. CDR3 DNA: TGCGCCAGCAGCCAAGAAACAGGGGGTCCCGCCTACGAGCAGTACTTC. It is translated as CASSQETGGPAYEQYF.

The V call is TRBV18, the J call TRBJ1-2; D is perhaps TRBD1 (5 bases). With 3 bases removed from V and 2 bases from J, the gap between germline ends came to 16 bases. The length of the CDR3 is 16 residues. Germline V gives CDR1 KGHSH, CDR2 LQKENI. The CDR3 DNA reads as TGTGCCAGCTCACCCCTTGGGCGTGGGGCGAACTATGGCTACACCTTC. Translating it yields CASSPLGRGANYGYTF.

This clone was found a few times. The chain's CDR3 is CASSPTTGNYGYTF. The CDR3 DNA reads TGTGCCAGCAGCCCGACTACAGGGAACTATGGCTACACCTTC. The chain uses TRBV11-2 and TRBJ1-2; D possibly corresponds to TRBD1 (6 bases). The germline CDR1 and CDR2 sequences are SGHAT and FQNNGV. V was pared by 5 bases and J by 2 bases, with 12 bases between. The CDR3 totals 14 residues.

The chain couples TRBV18 to TRBJ1-2, with a possible D match to TRBD1 (6 bases). The germline CDR1 and CDR2 sequences are KGHSH and LQKENI. The CDR3 has 15 amino acids. V was shortened by 3 bases and J by 3 bases, with 14 bases between the two germline ends. CDR3 sequence reads: CASSPQQGTDYGYTF. The CDR3 DNA follows: TGTGCCAGCTCACCTCAACAGGGTACGGACTATGGCTACACCTTC.